This T cell receptor beta chain was captured by sequencing in a study of radiation and T cells in renal cell carcinoma. Notes on the study in general: Without pretreatment biopsies, baseline tumor clonotype presence was undetermined.

As concerns this clone: Its antigen is unknown.

The CDR3 length is 12 residues. CDR1 is SNHLY, CDR2 FYNNEI, per germline. V lost 4 bases and J lost 10, with 8 bases in between. Time point denoted: blood 4 weeks post-SBRT, at nephrectomy. Specified treatment: 15 Gy SBRT to primary tumor, nephrectomy 4 weeks later. Nephrectomy followed 15 Gy stereotactic body radiation by 4 weeks. The patient's renal cell carcinoma had clear cell pathology. Assay used: immunoSEQ multiplex PCR; TCRdb lists only in-frame clones, some missing. The sample includes around 180,000 clones, approximately 90% of them seen just once. The V call is TRBV2, the J call TRBJ1-6; D not certain. The source was blood, collected from a patient whose treatment included radiotherapy and nephrectomy. This clonotype was sampled from a woman in her forties or fifties with renal cell carcinoma. The CDR3 reads CASSGADSPLHF. In DNA form, the CDR3 reads TGTGCCAGCAGTGGGGCGGACTCACCCCTCCACTTT.